This TCR beta chain appears in the sequencing data of a study of CD8 T cells in Susac syndrome. After extraction with the RNeasy kit, about 0.5 to 1 ug of the RNA was reverse transcribed using random hexamers. With immunoSEQ multiplex PCR, TCR beta CDR3 was amplified across 54 Vbeta and 13 Jbeta. TCRdb analysed the immunoSEQ multiplex PCR reads with MiXCR anew, one entry per CDR3 protein. Among about 200,000 distinct CDR3 sequences listed, 92% were seen once. Study observations and caveats: The authors acknowledged that the study's TCR sequencing and HLA analysis involved relatively few individuals.

Germline lookup yields CDR1 SGHTA and CDR2 FQGTGA. The V and J ends lost 1 base and 6 bases respectively, with 3 bases between them. This CDR3 is 12 amino acids long. About this clonotype: What it recognizes is unknown.

The T cells that were sequenced for TCR beta were CD8+ and CD4+ cells from blood. Negative isolation yielded the CD8+ and CD4+ T cells, while FACS enriched the TEMRA cells. The V gene is TRBV7-3, the J gene TRBJ2-2, with D uncertain. The TCR sequence derives from a human donor with multiple sclerosis. Sequences were obtained from CD8+ T cells from PBMCs. CDR3 nucleotides: TGTGCCAGCAGCTTAATCTCCGGGGAGCTGTTTTTT. Amino acids: CASSLISGELFF.